These 30 T cell receptor beta chains came from one sample sequenced in a study of blood T cell repertoires in COVID-19. Some clones are missing from TCRdb's copy, which holds only in-frame ones; the method was immunoSEQ multiplex PCR. The data hold tens of thousands of clones, with about 83% observed a single time. Specimen: peripheral blood. These receptors were taken from a woman of 80 years or more with acute or convalescent COVID-19.

As for this clone: At one of its ends the junction is not consistent with the germline gene, which may arise from a read error. The chain uses TRBV13 and TRBJ1-6, with 10 bases identical to TRBD1. CDR1 is PRHDT and CDR2 is FYEKMQ in the germline V gene (reference sequence). There are 15 residues in the CDR3. The CDR3 reads CASSIGQGEGSPLHF. CDR3 DNA sequence: TGTGCCAGCAGCATAGGACAGGGGGAGGGTTCACCCCTCCACTTT.

The chain links TRBV5-1 to TRBJ2-3; D might be TRBD2 (5 bases). The germline V gene has CDR1 SGHRS and CDR2 YFSETQ. The CDR3 has 14 residues. The V end was cut by 1 base, the J end by 6 bases, with 12 bases between. Here the CDR3 DNA reads TGCGCCAGCAGCTTGACACCTACGGGGGATACGCAGTATTTT. Translation gives CASSLTPTGDTQYF. The complete variable domain, with remaining parts taken from reference TRBV5-1 and TRBJ2-3, reads KAGVTQTPRYLIKTRGQQVTLSCSPISGHRSVSWYQQTPGQGLQFLFEYFSETQRNKGNFPGRFSGRQFSNSRSEMNVSTLELGDSALYLCASSLTPTGDTQYFGPGTRLTVL.

The rearrangement uses TRBV24-1 and TRBJ1-1; 8 bases are shared with TRBD1. Germline V gene data show CDR1 as KGHDR and CDR2 as SFDVKD. The CDR3 is 15 residues long. Trimming removed 4 bases from V and 10 bases from J; junction bases left unmatched: 13. The CDR3 nucleotides read TGTGCCACCAGTGACGGGACAGGTTCTAAGTGGGGAGCTTTCTTT. Protein sequence: CATSDGTGSKWGAFF.

The chain uses TRBV6-6 and TRBJ1-5, with a weak D call TRBD1 (6 bases). Per the germline V gene, CDR1 is MNHNY and CDR2 is SVGAGI (reference sequence). The V and J ends lost 6 bases and 1 base respectively, with 13 bases between them. There are 15 residues in the CDR3. The CDR3 DNA follows: TGTGCCAGCAGCACCGGGACACTAAGCAATCAGCCCCAGCATTTT. Translated: CASSTGTLSNQPQHF.

The chain recombines TRBV2 with TRBJ2-3, with 7 nucleotides matching TRBD1. J lost 2 bases, V lost 6 bases, and 8 bases had no gene match. Germline values: CDR1 SNHLY, CDR2 FYNNEI. The CDR3 totals 15 residues. The CDR3 DNA follows: TGTGCCAGCAGCCTCCGACAGGGCCTCACAGATACGCAGTATTTT. Protein product: CASSLRQGLTDTQYF. Filled out from reference TRBV2 and TRBJ2-3, the complete variable domain reads EPEVTQTPSHQVTQMGQEVILRCVPISNHLYFYWYRQILGQKVEFLVSFYNNEISEKSEIFDDQFSVERPDGSNFTLKIRSTKLEDSAMYFCASSLRQGLTDTQYFGPGTRLTVL.

J is TRBJ1-2 and V is TRBV9; TRBD1 agrees at 10 bases. The CDR3 length is 16 residues. With V trimmed by 4 bases and J by 2 bases, 8 bases remained unmatched. Germline CDR1 reads SGDLS; CDR2 reads YYNGEE. The CDR3 DNA is TGTGCCAGCAGCCGACAGGGGGCCGGCTGGAACTATGGCTACACCTTC. Encoded protein: CASSRQGAGWNYGYTF. The full variable domain, in which reference TRBV9 and TRBJ1-2 provide the parts outside the CDR3, is DSGVTQTPKHLITATGQRVTLRCSPRSGDLSVYWYQQSLDQGLQFLIQYYNGEERAKGNILERFSAQQFPDLHSELNLSSLELGDSALYFCASSRQGAGWNYGYTFGSGTRLTVV.

The DNA for the CDR3 is TGTGCCAGCGGGTTTGGGACAGCGTATTTAGAAGGCAATCAGCCCCAGCATTTT. This codes for CASGFGTAYLEGNQPQHF. The V and J genes are TRBV2 and TRBJ1-5, with TRBD1 matching over 7 bases. This CDR3 is built from 18 residues. Germline trimming cut 8 bases from V and 2 bases from J; bases unmatched to any gene: 18. In germline, CDR1 is SNHLY, CDR2 FYNNEI.

The V gene is TRBV19, the J gene TRBJ1-6; possibly TRBD1 for D (6 bases). The CDR3 loop spans 12 amino acids. The V end lost 4 bases, the J end lost 10 bases, and 8 bases lay between the germline ends. Germline V CDR1 and CDR2: LNHDA, SQIVND (reference sequence). CDR3 residues: CASSRQESPLHF. The CDR3 DNA reads TGTGCCAGTAGTAGACAGGAATCACCCCTCCACTTT. Full variable domain (rest looked up from reference TRBV19 and TRBJ1-6): DGGITQSPKYLFRKEGQNVTLSCEQNLNHDAMYWYRQDPGQGLRLIYYSQIVNDFQKGDIAEGYSVSREKKESFPLTVTSAQKNPTAFYLCASSRQESPLHFGNGTRLTVT.

The chain is built from TRBV6-5 and TRBJ2-3; 9 nucleotides agree with TRBD2. The V and J ends lost 6 bases and 1 base, in that order; junction bases with no gene match: 5. Looked up from germline, CDR1 is MNHEY and CDR2 is SVGAGI. The CDR3 consists of 15 residues. Here the CDR3 DNA reads TGTGCCAGCAGGCGGGGGGGACGTGGCACAGATACGCAGTATTTT. It specifies CASRRGGRGTDTQYF.

The gene calls are TRBV4-1 and TRBJ2-3; D perhaps matches TRBD1 (6 bases). The germline V gene has CDR1 MGHRA and CDR2 YSYEKL. The CDR3 runs 17 residues. The V end lost 3 bases, the J end lost 2 bases, and 18 bases lay between the germline ends. In DNA, the CDR3 is TGCGCCAGCAGCCACCCAGAATGGACAGATTCCACAGATACGCAGTATTTT. Translating it yields CASSHPEWTDSTDTQYF.

V is TRBV19 and J is TRBJ1-3, with 8 bases aligning to TRBD1. The CDR3 loop spans 14 amino acids. CDR1 is LNHDA, CDR2 SQIVND, per germline (reference sequence). V shed 5 bases and J 8 bases; nucleotides not matched to a gene: 8. CDR3 loop: CASSAGTGGYTIYF. Written as DNA, the CDR3 is TGTGCCAGTAGTGCCGGGACAGGCGGATACACCATATATTTT.

The chain employs TRBV7-8 and TRBJ1-5, with 7 bases matching TRBD1. J gave up 4 bases and V 1 base, and 4 bases lay outside the gene matches. This CDR3 is 15 amino acids long. Germline V gene data show CDR1 as SGHVS and CDR2 as FQNEAQ. The CDR3 is CASSLDYRGNQPQHF. CDR3 DNA: TGTGCCAGCAGCTTAGACTACAGGGGTAATCAGCCCCAGCATTTT. The full variable domain, its missing parts supplied by reference TRBV7-8 and TRBJ1-5, is GAGVSQSPRYKVAKRGQDVALRCDPISGHVSLFWYQQALGQGPEFLTYFQNEAQLDKSGLPSDRFFAERPEGSVSTLKIQRTQQEDSAVYLCASSLDYRGNQPQHFGDGTRLSIL.

This chain connects TRBV6-1 to TRBJ1-1, with TRBD1 matching 9 bases. The germline V gene encodes CDR1 MNHNS and CDR2 SASEGT. V lost 0 bases, J lost 4 bases, and 3 bases stayed unmatched. There are 15 residues in the CDR3. CDR3 sequence (DNA): TGTGCCAGCAGTGAAGCTCGGACAGGGGCCACTGAAGCTTTCTTT. It specifies CASSEARTGATEAFF.

V is TRBV23-1 and J is TRBJ1-1; 7 bases agree with TRBD1. TRBV23-1 falls under the ORF class, with uncertain function. V dropped 4 bases and J dropped 5; count of bases not matched to a gene: 16. The CDR3 extends over 17 amino acids. CDR3 amino acids: CASSRLGQETYGTEAFF. The CDR3 DNA follows: TGCGCCAGCAGTCGACTCGGACAGGAAACCTATGGGACTGAAGCTTTCTTT.

V gene TRBV6-2 or TRBV6-3 combines with J gene TRBJ2-3; 8 bases are a match to TRBD2. Losses at the gene ends were 7 bases for V and 5 bases for J; bases not matched to a gene: 5. This CDR3 is 13 amino acids long. The germline V gene has CDR1 MNHEY and CDR2 SVGEGT. The CDR3, as DNA: TGTGCCAGCAACCCGGGAGGGCAAGATACGCAGTATTTT. It codes for CASNPGGQDTQYF.

With respect to this clone: The junction differs from germline at one of its ends, possibly a read error. The chain carries TRBV4-1 and TRBJ1-2; 8 bases are a match to TRBD1. The CDR3 runs 13 residues. In germline, CDR1 is MGHRA, CDR2 YSYEKL. The CDR3 region has the DNA TGCGCCAACAGCCAAGACAGGGGAAGTCGCTACACCTTC. Its protein is CANSQDRGSRYTF.

Only one count was recorded for this clone. The chain has TRBV3-1 (or the pseudogene TRBV3-2) and TRBJ1-6; D remains ambiguous. In germline, CDR1 is LGHDT, CDR2 YNNKEL (reference sequence). Trimming shortened V by 0 bases and J by 9 bases, and 12 bases separated the two germline ends. The CDR3 is 15 amino acids. This CDR3 is CASSQEATGGSPLHF. CDR3 nucleotide sequence: TGTGCCAGCAGCCAAGAAGCAACGGGTGGTTCACCCCTCCACTTT.

The chain carries TRBV4-3 and TRBJ2-5; 9 bases are a match to TRBD1. CDR1 and CDR2 (germline): LGHNA, YSLEER. V lost 3 bases to trimming and J lost 5 bases; unmatched junction nucleotides: 10. This CDR3 is 16 amino acids long. The CDR3, as DNA: TGCGCCAGCAGCCAGACCGGGACAGGGACGGAGGAGACCCAGTACTTC. Protein product: CASSQTGTGTEETQYF.

The chain links TRBV6-6 to TRBJ2-7; D perhaps matches TRBD1 (6 bases). The germline CDR1 and CDR2 sequences are MNHNY and SVGAGI (reference sequence). The V end lost 5 bases, the J end lost 2 bases, and 13 bases lay between the germline ends. The CDR3 is 14 amino acids. The CDR3 sequence is CASSPGTFPYEQYF. As DNA, the CDR3 is TGTGCCAGCAGTCCTGGGACATTTCCCTACGAGCAGTACTTC.

The CDR3: CASRHRDKRGGANVLTF. CDR3 coding DNA: TGTGCCAGCAGACACCGGGACAAAAGAGGAGGGGCCAACGTCCTGACTTTC. The J gene is TRBJ2-6, the V gene TRBV28, with a possible D match to TRBD1 (6 bases). The CDR3 consists of 17 residues. Deletions cut 6 bases from V and 4 bases from J, with 19 bases between. Germline CDR1 is MDHEN and CDR2 is SYDVKM.

The V gene is TRBV10-3, the J gene TRBJ1-6, with D tentatively TRBD1 (5 bases). Trimming cost V 11 bases and J 2 bases, with 10 bases left between them. The CDR3 is made up of 13 amino acids. Germline V lookup: CDR1 ENHRY, CDR2 SYGVKD. The CDR3 bases are TGTGCCGTTCGACAGACCTATAATTCACCCCTCCACTTT. Translation gives CAVRQTYNSPLHF.

This chain connects TRBV29-1 to TRBJ1-1, with TRBD1 as a possible D gene (6 bases). CDR3 length: 12 amino acids. V was trimmed by 7 bases and J by 0 bases, leaving 9 bases between them. Germline V gene data show CDR1 as SQVTM and CDR2 as ANQGSEA. The DNA for the CDR3 is TGCAGCGGGGACACTTTGAACACTGAAGCTTTCTTT. This sequence encodes CSGDTLNTEAFF.

The CDR3 protein is CASTPLGQAASYGYTF. For the CDR3, the DNA is TGTGCCAGCACCCCACTAGGACAGGCGGCGAGCTATGGCTACACCTTC. The chain employs TRBV7-9 and TRBJ1-2; TRBD1 agrees at 7 bases. V shed 7 bases and J 4 bases; nucleotides not matched to a gene: 15. Germline V gene lookup returns CDR1 SEHNR and CDR2 FQNEAQ (reference sequence). This CDR3 has 16 residues.

A single count supports this clone. This chain joins TRBV4-3 and TRBJ1-1; 7 nucleotides match TRBD1. Germline CDR1 LGHNA, CDR2 YSLEER. Unmatched junction bases numbered 4, after V lost 3 bases and J lost 3 bases. This CDR3 has 14 amino acids. The CDR3 DNA is TGCGCCAGCAGCCAGGGAGACAGGGACACTGAAGCTTTCTTT. Encoded protein: CASSQGDRDTEAFF.

This chain connects TRBV27 to TRBJ2-1, with 8 positions matching TRBD2. With 3 bases clipped from V and 7 bases from J, the junction kept 14 bases outside the gene matches. The CDR3 is 17 amino acids. Germline CDR1 MNHEY, CDR2 SMNVEV (reference sequence). DNA of the CDR3: TGTGCCAGCAGTTTCTGGCGGGGGGCCGTGGGAAGGAATGAGCAGTTCTTC. Translation: CASSFWRGAVGRNEQFF.

The chain is built from TRBV18 and TRBJ2-6; no clear D. Germline-derived CDR1 and CDR2 are KGHSH and LQKENI. This CDR3 contains 15 residues. Deletions cut 3 bases from V and 0 bases from J, with 6 bases between. CDR3 in DNA: TGTGCCAGCTCACCCACAATCTCTGGGGCCAACGTCCTGACTTTC. It codes for CASSPTISGANVLTF.

This clone was seen just once. The chain combines TRBV6-5 with TRBJ1-5; 7 nucleotides line up with TRBD1. V dropped 5 bases and J dropped 5; count of bases not matched to a gene: 9. This CDR3 has 15 residues. Germline values: CDR1 MNHEY, CDR2 SVGAGI. This chain's CDR3 is CASSRLQGGDQPQHF. The CDR3, as DNA: TGTGCCAGCAGTCGACTTCAGGGGGGAGATCAGCCCCAGCATTTT.

The chain recombines TRBV4-1 with TRBJ2-3, with 14 bases aligning to TRBD2. Trimming removed 0 bases from V and 3 bases from J; junction bases left unmatched: 8. This CDR3 contains 19 residues. Germline V lookup: CDR1 MGHRA, CDR2 YSYEKL. CDR3 amino acids: CASSQERLAGGPGTDTQYF. DNA of the CDR3: TGCGCCAGCAGCCAAGAAAGACTAGCGGGGGGGCCAGGGACAGATACGCAGTATTTT.

CDR3 bases: TGTGCCAGTAGTTCCTCGGGACAGGGGGGGAAGCAGTACTTC. Translating gives CASSSSGQGGKQYF. The chain has TRBV19 and TRBJ2-7; TRBD1 matches 11 bases. Unmatched junction bases numbered 8, after V lost 5 bases and J lost 8 bases. CDR1 is LNHDA, CDR2 SQIVND, per germline (reference sequence). CDR3 length equals 14 residues.

V is TRBV7-8 and J is TRBJ2-3; D perhaps matches TRBD2 (6 bases). Germline V CDR1 and CDR2: SGHVS, FQNEAQ. The CDR3 covers 15 residues. Trimming removed 3 bases at V and 1 base at J, with 11 bases between. This CDR3 reads CASSLLAVRTDTQYF. CDR3 coding DNA: TGTGCCAGCAGCTTGTTAGCGGTGCGCACAGATACGCAGTATTTT. The whole variable domain, filled in from reference TRBV7-8 and TRBJ2-3, reads GAGVSQSPRYKVAKRGQDVALRCDPISGHVSLFWYQQALGQGPEFLTYFQNEAQLDKSGLPSDRFFAERPEGSVSTLKIQRTQQEDSAVYLCASSLLAVRTDTQYFGPGTRLTVL.